A selection of T cell receptor beta chains follows, all from one sample in a study of shared clonotypes between healthy human individuals. Sequenced by immunoSEQ multiplex PCR; TCRdb stores in-frame clones only, minus some. The data contain over 1.4 million clones, roughly 96% of them seen just once; the ten biggest clones take up roughly 1.2%. Material for sequencing was naive CD4+ T cells sorted from blood. The origin of the receptors is a man between 25 and 39 years old in good health. Both conserved end residues are part of each CDR3. Fields, in order: J gene, V gene, clone size, D gene, CDR3 protein, CDR3 DNA. A D gene is named only where the DNA matches it firmly. Expanded clones get a size class; other rows say once, few or many, or leave the size out.

TRBJ2-1	TRBV11-2	NA	NA	CASSFVGSSYNEQFF	TGTGCCAGCAGCTTCGTAGGGAGCTCCTACAATGAGCAGTTCTTC
TRBJ2-1	TRBV29-1	NA	TRBD2	CSVNSGSAFGEQFF	TGCAGCGTGAATAGCGGGAGTGCATTCGGTGAGCAGTTCTTC
TRBJ2-7	TRBV9	NA	TRBD1	CASSVGARGSEQYF	TGTGCCAGCAGCGTAGGAGCCAGGGGGTCCGAGCAGTACTTC
TRBJ2-7	TRBV6-5	NA	TRBD1	CASSYTWGQSYEQYF	TGTGCCAGCAGTTACACCTGGGGACAGTCCTACGAGCAGTACTTC
TRBJ1-5	TRBV21-1	once	NA	CASSKVQSGSDQPQHF	TGTGCCAGCAGCAAAGTTCAATCAGGGTCAGATCAGCCCCAGCATTTT
TRBJ2-3	TRBV30	NA	NA	CAWSVGGPGGSDTQYF	TGTGCCTGGAGTGTAGGGGGCCCCGGGGGATCGGATACGCAGTATTTT
TRBJ2-1	TRBV4-3	NA	TRBD1	CASSQERQGAYNEQFF	TGCGCCAGCAGCCAGGAAAGGCAGGGGGCATACAATGAGCAGTTCTTC
TRBJ1-5	TRBV28	NA	NA	CASRSWGRGTNQPQHF	TGTGCCAGCAGGTCTTGGGGGCGAGGGACCAATCAGCCCCAGCATTTT
TRBJ2-3	TRBV12-5	NA	NA	CASGLVTSGSGGDTQYF	TGTGCTAGTGGTTTGGTAACTTCTGGGAGTGGGGGGGATACGCAGTATTTT
TRBJ1-4	TRBV18	NA	NA	CASSPQISGNEKLFF	TGTGCCAGCTCACCCCAGATATCCGGTAATGAAAAACTGTTTTTT
TRBJ2-2	TRBV2	NA	NA	CASSERRAGTGELFF	TGTGCCAGCAGTGAACGCAGGGCGGGCACCGGGGAGCTGTTTTTT
TRBJ2-3	TRBV2	NA	TRBD2	CASSEEVRPAGGSTDTQYF	TGTGCCAGCAGTGAAGAGGTTCGTCCTGCGGGAGGGAGCACAGATACGCAGTATTTT
TRBJ2-1	TRBV5-5	few	TRBD2	CASSLARESSYNEQFF	TGTGCCAGCAGCTTGGCGCGGGAGTCGTCCTACAATGAGCAGTTCTTC
TRBJ2-3	TRBV18	NA	TRBD2	CASSPRLAGGWDTDTQYF	TGTGCCAGCTCACCCAGACTAGCGGGAGGATGGGACACAGATACGCAGTATTTT
TRBJ1-5	TRBV6-6	NA	NA	CASSYGGSNQPQHF	TGTGCCAGCAGTTACGGGGGAAGCAATCAGCCCCAGCATTTT
TRBJ2-5	TRBV5-1	once	TRBD1	CASSRGQPETQYF	TGCGCCAGCAGCAGGGGACAGCCAGAGACCCAGTACTTC
TRBJ1-5	TRBV10-2	once	NA	CASSESPRHNQDDSNQPQHF	TGCGCCAGCAGTGAGTCCCCCCGACACAACCAGGATGATAGCAATCAGCCCCAGCATTTT
TRBJ2-2	TRBV4-3	NA	NA	CASRQANTGELFF	TGCGCCAGCAGACAGGCCAACACCGGGGAGCTGTTTTTT
TRBJ2-7	TRBV21-1	NA	NA	CASSPSCGRHYEQYF	TGTGCCAGCAGCCCCAGTTGTGGGAGACACTACGAGCAGTACTTC
TRBJ2-3	TRBV5-4	NA	NA	CASSLEPPDTQYF	TGTGCCAGCAGCTTGGAGCCCCCAGATACGCAGTATTTT
TRBJ1-5	TRBV19	NA	NA	CASTTGARGYQPQHF	TGTGCCAGTACAACCGGTGCGCGCGGATATCAGCCCCAGCATTTT
TRBJ1-5	TRBV28	NA	NA	CASSPLFDSRVDSNQPQHF	TGTGCCAGCAGTCCCCTCTTTGATTCCAGAGTAGATAGCAATCAGCCCCAGCATTTT
TRBJ1-3	TRBV7-2	NA	NA	CASSLAGRNSGNTIYF	TGTGCCAGCAGCTTAGCGGGCAGAAACTCTGGAAACACCATATATTTT
TRBJ2-3	TRBV25-1	NA	NA	CASSVMDTQYF	TGTGCCAGCAGTGTGATGGATACGCAGTATTTT
TRBJ2-7	TRBV28	NA	NA	CASSPYRAATYEQYF	TGTGCCAGCAGCCCATACAGGGCAGCAACCTACGAGCAGTACTTC
TRBJ2-2	TRBV10-3	NA	TRBD2	CAIPSGSNTGELFF	TGTGCCATCCCTAGCGGGTCGAACACCGGGGAGCTGTTTTTT